The rows below give T cell receptor beta chains drawn from one sample of a study of T cell changes during pregnancy in multiple sclerosis. The table came from immunoSEQ multiplex PCR; TCRdb's copy has only in-frame clones and leaves some out. This sample has 88,000 or so clones, with roughly 94% found just once. Sequencing was performed on peripheral blood, taken before pregnancy. The origin of the receptors is a female donor with multiple sclerosis, enrolled in a pregnancy study. Each CDR3 is given with its conserved first and last residue. D genes are given only for firm matches. Clone size is not always given. Where it is, it says once, few, many or a class for expanded clones.

d_call	clone_size	v_call	j_call	cdr3_nt	cdr3_aa
TRBD2	.	TRBV6-6	TRBJ2-1	TGTGCCAGCGGGGGCGCGATAGCGGGAGCTTATGAGCAGTTCTTC	CASGGAIAGAYEQFF
.	.	TRBV5-1	TRBJ2-1	TGCGCCAGCAGCTTGGATTTTGGTTTCGCGCACAATGAGCAGTTCTTC	CASSLDFGFAHNEQFF
.	once	TRBV7-9	TRBJ2-5	TGTGCCAGCAGCTTAGCGGTTCGGGGGGAGACCCAGTACTTC	CASSLAVRGETQYF
TRBD2	.	TRBV5-1	TRBJ2-6	TGCGCCAGCAGCCAACTAGCGGGAGGGGGTGGGGCCAACGTCCTGACTTTC	CASSQLAGGGGANVLTF
TRBD1	.	TRBV28	TRBJ1-5	TGTGCCAGCAGTCCCCTTCCCGGGACAGGGGTGATTGAGCCCCAGCATTTT	CASSPLPGTGVIEPQHF
TRBD1	.	TRBV4-2	TRBJ2-7	TGTGCCAGCAGCCCACGTAGCAGGACAGGGGCCTACGAGCAGTACTTC	CASSPRSRTGAYEQYF
.	once	TRBV4-3	TRBJ1-4	TGCGCCAGCAGCCGGATAACAGAAGTTAATGAAAAACTGTTTTTT	CASSRITEVNEKLFF
TRBD2	.	TRBV13	TRBJ2-3	TGTGCCAGCAGCTCAACGGGACTAGCCGCCAGACCAGATACGCAGTATTTT	CASSSTGLAARPDTQYF
TRBD2	.	TRBV5-4	TRBJ2-1	TGTGCCAGCAGCTTGGGTGGCGGGAGAGGCTCCTACAATGAGCAGTTCTTC	CASSLGGGRGSYNEQFF
.	once	TRBV29-1	TRBJ2-7	TGCAGCGTAGGAGGGGGCCACGAGCAGTACTTC	CSVGGGHEQYF
.	.	TRBV5-1	TRBJ2-3	TGCGCCAGCAGCCCGGGACTGCTCTCCACAGATACGCAGTATTTT	CASSPGLLSTDTQYF
.	.	TRBV5-5	TRBJ1-5	TGTGCCAGCAGCTTGTCAGGGGATCAGCCCCAGCATTTT	CASSLSGDQPQHF
TRBD1	.	TRBV27	TRBJ2-3	TGTGCCAGCAGTTTATCGGACAGGAGCACAGATACGCAGTATTTT	CASSLSDRSTDTQYF
.	.	TRBV7-2	TRBJ2-7	TGTGCCAGCAGCTTAAGCTTCGAGCAGTACTTC	CASSLSFEQYF
TRBD1	.	TRBV30	TRBJ1-2	TGTGCCTGGGGGGGTGCGTTGGACAGGGGAAACTATGGCTACACCTTC	CAWGGALDRGNYGYTF
TRBD1	.	TRBV5-3	TRBJ1-1	TGTGCCAGAAGCTTGGGGGGACAGGGTGGGGGTTTGACGAACACTGAAGCTTTCTTT	CARSLGGQGGGLTNTEAFF
TRBD1	.	TRBV28	TRBJ1-1	TGTGCCAGCAGCACTGTTGGGACAGCGAACACTGAAGCTTTCTTT	CASSTVGTANTEAFF
TRBD1	.	TRBV19	TRBJ2-7	TGTGCCAGTAGTACCCGACAGGGGCCAACCTACGAGCAGTACTTC	CASSTRQGPTYEQYF
TRBD2	.	TRBV7-3	TRBJ2-6	TGTGCCAGCAGCTTAACTAGCGGGAGGGCCGCTGGGGCCAACGTCCTGACTTTC	CASSLTSGRAAGANVLTF
TRBD2	.	TRBV7-2	TRBJ2-7	TGTGCCAGCAGCTCCTTTTTGACTAGCGGGATGGGGAGATCCTACGAGCAGTACTTC	CASSSFLTSGMGRSYEQYF
.	once	TRBV19	TRBJ2-1	TGTGCCAGTAGTATAAATTGGCGGTACAATGAGCAGTTCTTC	CASSINWRYNEQFF
TRBD2	.	TRBV9	TRBJ2-1	TGTGCCAGCAGCGTAGGGGTGGGGGAGGGTAACAATGAGCAGTTCTTC	CASSVGVGEGNNEQFF
.	.	TRBV28	TRBJ2-2	TGTGCCAGCAGTTTACCTACTCAGGGGAACACCGGGGAGCTGTTTTTT	CASSLPTQGNTGELFF
TRBD2	.	TRBV7-2	TRBJ2-1	TGTGCCAGCAGCTTTAGACTAGCGGGAGGTAACTACAATGAGCAGTTCTTC	CASSFRLAGGNYNEQFF
TRBD2	once	TRBV29-1	TRBJ2-7	TGCAGCGTTGATGGCGCGGGGGGGAGCTCCTACGAGCAGTACTTC	CSVDGAGGSSYEQYF
.	.	TRBV27	TRBJ2-5	TGTGCCAGCAGTTTAAAAACCCGGGGTCCGGATGCCGTACGGGCCCAGTACTTC	CASSLKTRGPDAVRAQYF
.	.	TRBV6-5	TRBJ1-1	TGTGCCAGCAGTTACGGCAGGGGAACTGAAGCTTTCTTT	CASSYGRGTEAFF
TRBD1	.	TRBV2	TRBJ2-2	TGTGCCAGTAACCGGGACAGCTTCACCGGGGAGCTGTTTTTT	CASNRDSFTGELFF
.	.	TRBV27	TRBJ2-6	TGTGCCAGCACCCCAGGGGTCTCTGGGGCCAACGTCCTGACTTTC	CASTPGVSGANVLTF
.	.	TRBV5-1	TRBJ2-7	TGCGCCAGCAGCTTGAATGCGGACTACGAGCAGTACTTC	CASSLNADYEQYF
TRBD1	.	TRBV15	TRBJ1-5	TGTGCCACCAGCAGCCAGACAGGGACCCAGCCCCAGCATTTT	CATSSQTGTQPQHF
TRBD1	.	TRBV27	TRBJ2-7	TGTGCCAGGGACCGGGACAGGGACTACGAGCAGTACTTC	CARDRDRDYEQYF
.	.	TRBV7-2	TRBJ1-2	TGTGCCAGCAGCCCCCAGGCAGTACTGAACTATGGCTACACCTTC	CASSPQAVLNYGYTF
.	few	TRBV2	TRBJ1-2	TGTGCCAGCAGTGAAGCCAAGGGGTATGGCTACACCTTC	CASSEAKGYGYTF
TRBD2	.	TRBV2	TRBJ2-7	TGTGCCAGTCGACTAGCGGGATCTGGGGAGCAGTACTTC	CASRLAGSGEQYF
TRBD2	.	TRBV2	TRBJ2-7	TGTGCCATCAGCCGGATCCCGGGGGGGCTCTACGAGCAGTACTTC	CAISRIPGGLYEQYF
.	.	TRBV29-1	TRBJ2-1	TGCAGCAAACTCAGGGGCAATGAGCAGTTCTTC	CSKLRGNEQFF
.	.	TRBV21-1	TRBJ2-7	TGTGCCAGCAGCAAAGATGAGCTCTTAGCGGTGGCCTGTGAGCAGTACTTC	CASSKDELLAVACEQYF
TRBD2	.	TRBV7-2	TRBJ2-7	TGTGCCAGCAGCCCTGGGACTAGCGGGATCGACGAGCAGTACTTC	CASSPGTSGIDEQYF
TRBD2	.	TRBV6-6	TRBJ2-7	TGTGCCAGCCTAGGCAGCGGGAGTAGCTACGAGCAGTACTTC	CASLGSGSSYEQYF
.	.	TRBV11-2	TRBJ2-7	TGTGCCAGCAGCTTGGGCTGGGCCTACGAGCAGTACTTC	CASSLGWAYEQYF